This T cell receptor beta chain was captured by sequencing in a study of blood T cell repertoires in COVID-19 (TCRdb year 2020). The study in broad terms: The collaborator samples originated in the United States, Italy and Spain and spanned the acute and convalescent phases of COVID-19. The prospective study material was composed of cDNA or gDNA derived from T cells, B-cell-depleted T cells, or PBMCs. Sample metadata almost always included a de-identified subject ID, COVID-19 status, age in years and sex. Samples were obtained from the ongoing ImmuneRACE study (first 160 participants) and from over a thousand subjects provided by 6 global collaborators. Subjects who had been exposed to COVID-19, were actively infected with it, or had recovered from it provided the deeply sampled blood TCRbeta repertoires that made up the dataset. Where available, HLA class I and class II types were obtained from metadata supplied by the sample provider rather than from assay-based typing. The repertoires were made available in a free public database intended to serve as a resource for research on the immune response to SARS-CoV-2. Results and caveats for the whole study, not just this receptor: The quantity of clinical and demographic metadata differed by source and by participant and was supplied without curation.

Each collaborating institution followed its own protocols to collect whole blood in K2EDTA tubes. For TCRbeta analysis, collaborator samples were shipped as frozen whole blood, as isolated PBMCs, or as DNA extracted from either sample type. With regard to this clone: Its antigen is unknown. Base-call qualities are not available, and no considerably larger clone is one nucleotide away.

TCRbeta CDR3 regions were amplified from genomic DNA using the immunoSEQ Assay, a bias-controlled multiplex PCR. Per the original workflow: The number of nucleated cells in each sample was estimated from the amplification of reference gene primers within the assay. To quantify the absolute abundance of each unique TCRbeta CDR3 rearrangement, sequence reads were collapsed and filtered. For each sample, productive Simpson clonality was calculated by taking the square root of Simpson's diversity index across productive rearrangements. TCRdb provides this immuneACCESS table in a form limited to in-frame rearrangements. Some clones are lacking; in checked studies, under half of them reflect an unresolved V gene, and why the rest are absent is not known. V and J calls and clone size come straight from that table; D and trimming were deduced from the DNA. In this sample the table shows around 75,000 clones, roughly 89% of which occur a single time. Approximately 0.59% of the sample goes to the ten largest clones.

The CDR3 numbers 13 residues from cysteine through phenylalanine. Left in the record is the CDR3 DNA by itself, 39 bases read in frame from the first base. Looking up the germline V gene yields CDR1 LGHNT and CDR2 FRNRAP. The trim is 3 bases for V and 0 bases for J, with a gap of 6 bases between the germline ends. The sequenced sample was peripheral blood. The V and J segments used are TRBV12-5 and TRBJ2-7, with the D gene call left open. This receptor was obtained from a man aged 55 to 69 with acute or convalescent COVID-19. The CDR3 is CASGLVSSYEQYF. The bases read TGTGCTAGTGGTTTAGTTAGCTCCTACGAGCAGTACTTC.